The entry below gives a single TCR beta chain sequence along with its context. This entry comes from a study of blood T cell repertoires in COVID-19. Some clones are missing from TCRdb's copy, which holds only in-frame ones; the method was immunoSEQ multiplex PCR. The sample lists approximately 150,000 clones, approximately 86% occurring once. Germline values: CDR1 SNHLY, CDR2 FYNNEI. V lost 6 bases and J lost 2, with 8 bases in between. This CDR3 is 13 amino acids long. The age range of participants was 18 to 89 years, with residence in roughly 25 US areas. The sequenced sample was PBMCs or T cells enriched from blood (not recorded which). The source is a man in his 60s who had recovered from COVID-19. The V gene is TRBV2, the J gene TRBJ2-1; TRBD2 is a possible D gene (5 bases). Written as DNA, the CDR3 is TGTGCCAGCAGAACCGGGGCCTACAATGAGCAGTTCTTC. Translation gives CASRTGAYNEQFF. Full variable domain (remainder filled in from reference TRBV2 and TRBJ2-1): EPEVTQTPSHQVTQMGQEVILRCVPISNHLYFYWYRQILGQKVEFLVSFYNNEISEKSEIFDDQFSVERPDGSNFTLKIRSTKLEDSAMYFCASRTGAYNEQFFGPGTRLTVL.